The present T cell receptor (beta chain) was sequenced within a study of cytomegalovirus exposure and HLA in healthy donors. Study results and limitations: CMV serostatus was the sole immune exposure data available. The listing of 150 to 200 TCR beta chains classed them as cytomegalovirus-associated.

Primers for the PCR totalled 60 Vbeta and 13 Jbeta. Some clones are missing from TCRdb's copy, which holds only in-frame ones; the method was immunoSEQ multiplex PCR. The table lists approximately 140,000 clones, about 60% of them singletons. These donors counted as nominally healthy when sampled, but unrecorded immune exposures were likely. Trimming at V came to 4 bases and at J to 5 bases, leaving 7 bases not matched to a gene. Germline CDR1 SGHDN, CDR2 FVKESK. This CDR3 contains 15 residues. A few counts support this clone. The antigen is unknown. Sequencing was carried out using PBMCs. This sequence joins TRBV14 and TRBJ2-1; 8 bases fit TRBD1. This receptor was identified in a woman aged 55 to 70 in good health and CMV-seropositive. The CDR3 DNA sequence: TGTGCCAGCAGCCGGAGACAGGGGTTCGACAATGAGCAGTTCTTC. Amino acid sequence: CASSRRQGFDNEQFF.